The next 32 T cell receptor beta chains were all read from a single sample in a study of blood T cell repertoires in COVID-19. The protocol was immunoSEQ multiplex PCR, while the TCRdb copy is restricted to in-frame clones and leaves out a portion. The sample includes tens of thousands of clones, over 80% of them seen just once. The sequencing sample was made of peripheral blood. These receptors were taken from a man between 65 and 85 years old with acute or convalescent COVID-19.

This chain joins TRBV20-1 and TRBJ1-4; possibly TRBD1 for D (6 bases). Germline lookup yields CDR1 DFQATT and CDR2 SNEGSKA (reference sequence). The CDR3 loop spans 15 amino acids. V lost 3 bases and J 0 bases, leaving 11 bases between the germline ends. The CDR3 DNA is TGCAGTGCTAGTGACAGGAGGTCAACTAATGAAAAACTGTTTTTT. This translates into CSASDRRSTNEKLFF.

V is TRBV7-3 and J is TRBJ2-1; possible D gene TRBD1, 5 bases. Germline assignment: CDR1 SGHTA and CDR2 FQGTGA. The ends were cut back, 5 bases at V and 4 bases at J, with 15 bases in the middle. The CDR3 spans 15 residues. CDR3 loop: CASSPGASTYNEQFF. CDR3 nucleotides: TGTGCCAGCAGCCCTGGGGCCAGCACTTACAATGAGCAGTTCTTC.

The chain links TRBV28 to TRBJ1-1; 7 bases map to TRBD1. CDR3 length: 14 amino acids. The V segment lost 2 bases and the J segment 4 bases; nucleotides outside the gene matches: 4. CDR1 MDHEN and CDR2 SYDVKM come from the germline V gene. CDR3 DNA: TGTGCCAGCAGTTTAGTGGCAGGGGGCACTGAAGCTTTCTTT. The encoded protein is CASSLVAGGTEAFF. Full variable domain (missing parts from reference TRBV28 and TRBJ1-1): DVKVTQSSRYLVKRTGEKVFLECVQDMDHENMFWYRQDPGLGLRLIYFSYDVKMKEKGDIPEGYSVSREKKERFSLILESASTNQTSMYLCASSLVAGGTEAFFGQGTRLTVV.

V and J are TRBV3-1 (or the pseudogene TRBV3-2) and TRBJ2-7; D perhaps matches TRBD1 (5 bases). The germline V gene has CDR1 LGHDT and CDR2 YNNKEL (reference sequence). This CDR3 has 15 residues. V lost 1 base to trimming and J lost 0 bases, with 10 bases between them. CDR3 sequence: CASSQGQMSSYEQYF. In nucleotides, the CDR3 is TGTGCCAGCAGCCAAGGACAGATGAGCTCCTACGAGCAGTACTTC.

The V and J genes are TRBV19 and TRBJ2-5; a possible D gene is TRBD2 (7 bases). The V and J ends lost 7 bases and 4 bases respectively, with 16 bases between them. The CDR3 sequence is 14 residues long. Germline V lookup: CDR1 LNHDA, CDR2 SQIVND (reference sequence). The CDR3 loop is CASTPRGGVETQYF. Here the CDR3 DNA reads TGTGCCAGTACTCCCCGAGGGGGGGTAGAGACCCAGTACTTC.

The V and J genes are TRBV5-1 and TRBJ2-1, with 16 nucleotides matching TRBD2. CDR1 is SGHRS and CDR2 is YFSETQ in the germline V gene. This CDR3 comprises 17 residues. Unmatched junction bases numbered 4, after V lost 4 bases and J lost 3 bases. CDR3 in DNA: TGCGCCAGCAGCGAGGGACTAGCGGGGGGGCTCTACAATGAGCAGTTCTTC. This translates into CASSEGLAGGLYNEQFF.

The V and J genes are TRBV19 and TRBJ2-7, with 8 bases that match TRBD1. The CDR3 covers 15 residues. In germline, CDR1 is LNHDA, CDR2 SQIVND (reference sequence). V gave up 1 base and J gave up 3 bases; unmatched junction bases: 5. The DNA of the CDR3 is TGTGCCAGTAGTATAGGGACAGGGATGTTCTACGAGCAGTACTTC. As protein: CASSIGTGMFYEQYF.

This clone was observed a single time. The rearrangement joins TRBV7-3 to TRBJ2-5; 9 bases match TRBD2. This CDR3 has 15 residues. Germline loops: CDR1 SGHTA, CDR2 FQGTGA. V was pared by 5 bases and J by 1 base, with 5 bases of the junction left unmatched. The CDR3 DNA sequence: TGTGCCAGCAGCATAAAGCGGGGGGCCCAAGAGACCCAGTACTTC. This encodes CASSIKRGAQETQYF.

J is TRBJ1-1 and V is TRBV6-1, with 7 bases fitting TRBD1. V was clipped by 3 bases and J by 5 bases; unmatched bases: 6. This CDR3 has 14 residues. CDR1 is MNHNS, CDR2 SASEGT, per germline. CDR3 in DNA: TGTGCCAGCAGTGACCCGGGACAGCGGACTGAAGCTTTCTTT. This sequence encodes CASSDPGQRTEAFF.

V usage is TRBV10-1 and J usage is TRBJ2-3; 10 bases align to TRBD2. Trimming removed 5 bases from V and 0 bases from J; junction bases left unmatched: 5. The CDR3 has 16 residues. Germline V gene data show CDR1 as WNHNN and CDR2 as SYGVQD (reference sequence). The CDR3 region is CASSLGLAASTDTQYF. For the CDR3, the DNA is TGCGCCAGCAGTCTCGGACTAGCGGCTAGCACAGATACGCAGTATTTT.

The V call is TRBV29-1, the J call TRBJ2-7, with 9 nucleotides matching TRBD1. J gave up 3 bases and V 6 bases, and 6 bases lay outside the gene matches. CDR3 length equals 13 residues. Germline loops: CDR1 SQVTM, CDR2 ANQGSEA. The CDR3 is CSVLDRGDYEQYF. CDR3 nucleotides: TGCAGCGTGTTGGACAGGGGTGACTACGAGCAGTACTTC.

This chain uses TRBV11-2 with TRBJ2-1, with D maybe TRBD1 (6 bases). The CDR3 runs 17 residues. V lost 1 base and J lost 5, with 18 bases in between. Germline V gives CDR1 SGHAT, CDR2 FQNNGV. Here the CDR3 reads CASSLGLPGTSDNEQFF. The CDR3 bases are TGTGCCAGCAGCTTAGGATTACCCGGGACATCGGACAATGAGCAGTTCTTC.

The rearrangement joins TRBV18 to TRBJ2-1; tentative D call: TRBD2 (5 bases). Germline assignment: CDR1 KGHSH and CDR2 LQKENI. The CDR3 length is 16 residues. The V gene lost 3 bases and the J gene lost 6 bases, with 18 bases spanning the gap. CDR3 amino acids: CASSPTFRGDPNEQFF. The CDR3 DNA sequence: TGTGCCAGCTCACCTACGTTCCGGGGAGATCCCAATGAGCAGTTCTTC.

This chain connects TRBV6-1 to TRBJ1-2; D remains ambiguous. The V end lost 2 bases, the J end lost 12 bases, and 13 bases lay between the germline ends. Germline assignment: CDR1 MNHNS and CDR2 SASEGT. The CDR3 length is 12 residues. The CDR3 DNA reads TGTGCCAGCAGTGAAAATCAGGAGGAGCACACCTTC. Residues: CASSENQEEHTF.

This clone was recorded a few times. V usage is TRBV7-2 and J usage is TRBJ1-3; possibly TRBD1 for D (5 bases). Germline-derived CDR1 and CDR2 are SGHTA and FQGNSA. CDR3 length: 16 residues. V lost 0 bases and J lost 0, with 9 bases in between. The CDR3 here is CASSLAQGSSGNTIYF. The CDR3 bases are TGTGCCAGCAGCTTAGCTCAGGGAAGCTCTGGAAACACCATATATTTT.

CDR3 residues: CASSHERTGSGTGELFF. The CDR3 DNA follows: TGTGCCAGCTCACACGAACGGACAGGGTCGGGCACCGGGGAGCTGTTTTTT. The rearrangement links TRBV18 to TRBJ2-2, with 8 bases that match TRBD1. V lost 4 bases and J lost 4; bases outside the gene matches: 11. Germline assignment: CDR1 KGHSH and CDR2 LQKENI. This CDR3 contains 17 residues.

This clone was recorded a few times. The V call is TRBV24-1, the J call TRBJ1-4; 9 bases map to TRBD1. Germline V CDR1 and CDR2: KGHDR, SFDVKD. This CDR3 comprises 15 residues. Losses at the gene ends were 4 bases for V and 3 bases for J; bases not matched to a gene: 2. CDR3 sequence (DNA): TGTGCCACCAGTGAGGACAGGGGTGCTAATGAAAAACTGTTTTTT. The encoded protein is CATSEDRGANEKLFF.

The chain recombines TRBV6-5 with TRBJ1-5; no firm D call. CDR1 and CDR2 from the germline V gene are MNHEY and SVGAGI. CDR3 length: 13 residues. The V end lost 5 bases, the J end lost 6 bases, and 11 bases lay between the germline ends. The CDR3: CASSPLFGQPQHF. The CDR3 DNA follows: TGTGCCAGCAGTCCCCTCTTCGGTCAGCCCCAGCATTTT.

The CDR3 sequence: CASGADRGDGETQYF. CDR3 nucleotides: TGTGCCAGCGGCGCGGACAGGGGTGATGGAGAGACCCAGTACTTC. The chain couples TRBV2 to TRBJ2-5, with 9 bases fitting TRBD1. The CDR3 extends over 15 amino acids. After removal of 8 bases from V and 4 bases from J, the junction contained 11 bases not matched to a gene. The germline V gene encodes CDR1 SNHLY and CDR2 FYNNEI.

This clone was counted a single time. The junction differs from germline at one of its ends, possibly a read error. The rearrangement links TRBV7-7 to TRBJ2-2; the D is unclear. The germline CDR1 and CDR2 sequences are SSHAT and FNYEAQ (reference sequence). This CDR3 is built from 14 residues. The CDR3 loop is CASSSTANTGELFF. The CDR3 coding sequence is TGTGCTAGCAGCTCTACAGCGAACACCGGGGAGCTGTTTTTT.

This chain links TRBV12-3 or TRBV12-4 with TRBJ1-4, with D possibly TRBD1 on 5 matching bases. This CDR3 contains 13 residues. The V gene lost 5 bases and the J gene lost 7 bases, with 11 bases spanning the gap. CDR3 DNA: TGTGCCAGCAGTCTAAACAGGAGTGAAAAACTGTTTTTT. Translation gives CASSLNRSEKLFF.

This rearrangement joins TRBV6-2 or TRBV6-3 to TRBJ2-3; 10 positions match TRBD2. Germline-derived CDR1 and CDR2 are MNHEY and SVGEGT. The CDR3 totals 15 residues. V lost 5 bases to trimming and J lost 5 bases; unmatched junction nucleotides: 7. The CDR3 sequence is CASSLLAGDRDTQYF. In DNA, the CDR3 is TGTGCCAGCAGTCTGCTAGCGGGGGATCGAGATACGCAGTATTTT.

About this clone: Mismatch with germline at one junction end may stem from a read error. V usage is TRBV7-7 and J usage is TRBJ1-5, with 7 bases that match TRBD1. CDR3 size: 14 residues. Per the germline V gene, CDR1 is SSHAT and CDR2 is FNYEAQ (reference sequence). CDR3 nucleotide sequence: TGTGCTAGCAGCTCAGGGGGGCGAGATCAGCCCCAGCATTTT. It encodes CASSSGGRDQPQHF.

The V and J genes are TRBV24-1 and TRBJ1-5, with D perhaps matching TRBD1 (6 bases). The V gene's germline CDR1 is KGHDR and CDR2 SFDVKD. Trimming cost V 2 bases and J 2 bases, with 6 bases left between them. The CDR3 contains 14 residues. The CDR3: CATSDSGGNQPQHF. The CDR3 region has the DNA TGTGCCACCAGTGATTCAGGGGGCAATCAGCCCCAGCATTTT.

CDR3 DNA sequence: TGTGCCACCTCTAAGGACAGGTTCTCCTACGAGCAGTACTTC. Its protein is CATSKDRFSYEQYF. V and J are TRBV7-2 and TRBJ2-7, with TRBD1 matching 7 bases. This CDR3 spans 14 amino acids. Germline CDR1 is SGHTA and CDR2 is FQGNSA. With 10 bases clipped from V and 0 bases from J, the junction kept 9 bases outside the gene matches.

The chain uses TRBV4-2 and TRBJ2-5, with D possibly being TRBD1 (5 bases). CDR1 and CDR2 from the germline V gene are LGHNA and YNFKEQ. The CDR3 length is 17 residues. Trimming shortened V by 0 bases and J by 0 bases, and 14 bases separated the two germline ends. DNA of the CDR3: TGTGCCAGCAGCCAAGATTTGACAGCCTGGTACCAAGAGACCCAGTACTTC. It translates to CASSQDLTAWYQETQYF.

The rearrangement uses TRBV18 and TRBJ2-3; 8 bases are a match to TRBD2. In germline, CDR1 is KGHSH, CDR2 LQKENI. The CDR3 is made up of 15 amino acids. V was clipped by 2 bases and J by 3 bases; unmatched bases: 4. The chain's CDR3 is CASSPKAGETDTQYF. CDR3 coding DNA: TGTGCCAGCTCACCAAAAGCGGGGGAAACAGATACGCAGTATTTT.

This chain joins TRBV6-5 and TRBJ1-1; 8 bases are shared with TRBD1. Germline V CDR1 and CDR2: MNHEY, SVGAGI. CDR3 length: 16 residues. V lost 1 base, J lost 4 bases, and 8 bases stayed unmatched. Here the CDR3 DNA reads TGTGCCAGCAGTTACTGGACAGGGAAAGTCGCCACTGAAGCTTTCTTT. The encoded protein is CASSYWTGKVATEAFF.

CDR3: CASSEGRQRGWGGYHSNQPQHF. The CDR3 DNA reads as TGTGCCAGCAGTGAAGGGCGACAGAGAGGGTGGGGGGGTTACCATAGCAATCAGCCCCAGCATTTT. V is TRBV6-1 and J is TRBJ1-5; TRBD1 is a possible D gene (5 bases). The CDR3 consists of 22 residues. Germline-derived CDR1 and CDR2 are MNHNS and SASEGT. V lost 1 base and J 0 bases, leaving 28 bases between the germline ends.

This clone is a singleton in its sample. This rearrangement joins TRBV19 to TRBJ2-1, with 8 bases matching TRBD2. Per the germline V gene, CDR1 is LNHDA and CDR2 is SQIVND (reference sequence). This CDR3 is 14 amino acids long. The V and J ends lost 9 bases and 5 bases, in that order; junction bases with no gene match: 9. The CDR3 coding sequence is TGTGCCAGCGGGCCAGCGGGGGCCAACAATGAGCAGTTCTTC. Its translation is CASGPAGANNEQFF.

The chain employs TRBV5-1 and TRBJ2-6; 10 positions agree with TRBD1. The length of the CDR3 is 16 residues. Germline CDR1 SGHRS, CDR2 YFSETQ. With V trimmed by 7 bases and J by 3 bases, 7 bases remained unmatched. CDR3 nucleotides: TGCGCCAGCGATCGGGACAGGGGAAGTGGGGCCAACGTCCTGACTTTC. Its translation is CASDRDRGSGANVLTF.

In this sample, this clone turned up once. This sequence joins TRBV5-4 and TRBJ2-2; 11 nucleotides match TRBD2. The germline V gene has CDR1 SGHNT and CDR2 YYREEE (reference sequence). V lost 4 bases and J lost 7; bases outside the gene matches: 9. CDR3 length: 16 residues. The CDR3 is CASSTIAGGLSGELFF. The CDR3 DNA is TGTGCCAGCAGCACTATAGCGGGGGGGCTCAGCGGGGAGCTGTTTTTT.